The TCR beta chain under discussion was sequenced for a study of cytomegalovirus exposure and HLA in healthy donors. Study information: Later analysis reported that the 120 validation repertoires shared the platform of the approximately 690 first-cohort repertoires.

Study outcomes and limitations: Cytomegalovirus association was listed for about 160 TCR beta chains.

Here immunoSEQ multiplex PCR was the method, and the copy in TCRdb shows in-frame clones only, minus some. This repertoire shows about 73,000 clones, about 95% found once; its top ten account for less than 3.5%. As regards this clone: Its cognate antigen is unknown.

V was trimmed by 5 bases and J by 6 bases, leaving 8 bases between them. The CDR3 consists of 11 residues. Germline V gene sequence: CDR1 SGHNT, CDR2 YYREEE (reference sequence). This receptor was taken from a man between 18 and 29 years old in good health and CMV-seronegative. The material sequenced was PBMCs. The V call is TRBV5-4, the J call TRBJ1-2; TRBD1 is a possible D gene (6 bases). The DNA of the CDR3 is TGTGCCAGCAGGTACAGGGATGGCTACACCTTC. Its protein product is CASRYRDGYTF.